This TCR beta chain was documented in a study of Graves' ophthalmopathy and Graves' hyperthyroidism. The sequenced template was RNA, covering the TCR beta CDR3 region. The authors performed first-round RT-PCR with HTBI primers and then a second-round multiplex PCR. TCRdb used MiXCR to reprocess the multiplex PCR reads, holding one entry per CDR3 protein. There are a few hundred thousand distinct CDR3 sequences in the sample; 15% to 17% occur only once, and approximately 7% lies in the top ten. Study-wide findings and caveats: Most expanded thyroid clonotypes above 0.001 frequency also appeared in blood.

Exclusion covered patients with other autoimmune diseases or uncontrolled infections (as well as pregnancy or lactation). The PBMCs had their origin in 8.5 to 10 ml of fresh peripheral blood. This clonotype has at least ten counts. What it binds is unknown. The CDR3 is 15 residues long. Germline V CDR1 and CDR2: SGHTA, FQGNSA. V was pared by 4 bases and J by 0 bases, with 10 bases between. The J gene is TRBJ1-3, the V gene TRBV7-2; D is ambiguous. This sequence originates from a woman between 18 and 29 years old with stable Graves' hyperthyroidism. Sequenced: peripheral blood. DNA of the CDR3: TGTGCCAGCAGCTCGGTAGGCCCCTCTGGAAACACCATATATTTT. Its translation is CASSSVGPSGNTIYF.